This TCR beta chain is drawn from a study of control samples from healthy donors and cancer patients. The CDR3 runs 17 residues. V was trimmed by 0 bases and J by 4 bases, leaving 17 bases between them. The germline V gene has CDR1 MNHEY and CDR2 SMNVEV (reference sequence). The repertoire was sequenced with immunoSEQ multiplex PCR; TCRdb's copy has only in-frame clones and lacks some. This sample has about 88,000 clones; approximately 95% occur once, and the top ten carry around 8.5%. This receptor was taken from a young man in good health. The sequenced material came from blood. The rearrangement joins TRBV27 to TRBJ2-3, with a possible D match to TRBD1 (7 bases). DNA for the CDR3: TGTGCCAGCAGTTTATCGGGGGCGGGAACAGGGGCAGATACGCAGTATTTT. Protein: CASSLSGAGTGADTQYF.